Listed below are T cell receptor beta chains from one sample, sequenced in a study of blood T cell repertoires in COVID-19. Some clones are missing from TCRdb's copy, which holds only in-frame ones; the method was immunoSEQ multiplex PCR. The sample comprises some 450,000 clones, about 90% of which are singletons, and roughly 0.87% rests with the top ten. The sequenced material came from peripheral blood. The receptors were gathered from a man between 18 and 35 years old with COVID-19, enrolled during active disease. CDR3s include the opening cysteine and the closing phenylalanine or tryptophan. Fields, in order: clone size, D gene, J gene, V gene, CDR3 DNA, CDR3 protein. A D gene is named only where the DNA matches it firmly. Not all rows give a size; the values are once, few, many and, for expanded clones, a class.

- - TRBJ1-6 TRBV19 TGTGCCAGTAGTATCAGGCCCAGGGGTGATTCACCCCTCCACTTT CASSIRPRGDSPLHF
- - TRBJ1-1 TRBV3-1/TRBV3-2 TGTGCCAGCAGCTGGCGGGGGAACACTGAAGCTTTCTTT CASSWRGNTEAFF
once - TRBJ1-4 TRBV6-5 TGTGCCTGCTCAACCGGGACATCGGTTGAAAAACTGTTTTTT CACSTGTSVEKLFF
- TRBD1 TRBJ2-7 TRBV18 TGTGCCAGCTCACCACCGACAGGGACCTACGAGCAGTACTTC CASSPPTGTYEQYF
- TRBD1 TRBJ1-1 TRBV7-3 TGTGCCAGCAGCTCCACAGGGGGCAGTGAAGCTTTCTTT CASSSTGGSEAFF
once - TRBJ2-7 TRBV24-1 TGTGCCACCAGTGATACAGGGCTCTACGAGCAGTACTTC CATSDTGLYEQYF
- TRBD2 TRBJ2-7 TRBV6-6 TGTGCCAGCGGGACTAGCGGCTACGAGCAGTACTTC CASGTSGYEQYF
- TRBD1 TRBJ2-2 TRBV19 TGTGCCAGTAGTATGCCCACCCCGAACAGGGGGCCCGGGGAGCTGTTTTTT CASSMPTPNRGPGELFF
- TRBD1 TRBJ2-3 TRBV5-1 TGCGCCAGCAGCTTCCGGGACAGGGCCGCAGATACGCAGTATTTT CASSFRDRAADTQYF
- TRBD1 TRBJ1-1 TRBV29-1 TGCAGCGTTGAGTGGACAGGAGTGAACACTGAAGCTTTCTTT CSVEWTGVNTEAFF
- TRBD1 TRBJ2-5 TRBV29-1 TGCAGCGTTTTAGGGACAGGGAATGGCGAGACCCAGTACTTC CSVLGTGNGETQYF
- - TRBJ1-5 TRBV6-1 TGTGCCAGCAGTGAAGATGGTGGGGGCCCCCAGCATTTT CASSEDGGGPQHF
- - TRBJ1-5 TRBV23-1 TGCGCCAGCAGCCCACTGGCGGAGAACAATCAGCCCCAGCATTTT CASSPLAENNQPQHF
- TRBD2 TRBJ2-1 TRBV24-1 TGTGCCACCAGTGATCAGACTAGCGGGAGAGGATGGAATGAGCAGTTCTTC CATSDQTSGRGWNEQFF
- TRBD2 TRBJ2-5 TRBV6-1 TGTGCCAGCAGTGAGGGACTAGCGGGGGCGGGGGAGACCCAGTACTTC CASSEGLAGAGETQYF